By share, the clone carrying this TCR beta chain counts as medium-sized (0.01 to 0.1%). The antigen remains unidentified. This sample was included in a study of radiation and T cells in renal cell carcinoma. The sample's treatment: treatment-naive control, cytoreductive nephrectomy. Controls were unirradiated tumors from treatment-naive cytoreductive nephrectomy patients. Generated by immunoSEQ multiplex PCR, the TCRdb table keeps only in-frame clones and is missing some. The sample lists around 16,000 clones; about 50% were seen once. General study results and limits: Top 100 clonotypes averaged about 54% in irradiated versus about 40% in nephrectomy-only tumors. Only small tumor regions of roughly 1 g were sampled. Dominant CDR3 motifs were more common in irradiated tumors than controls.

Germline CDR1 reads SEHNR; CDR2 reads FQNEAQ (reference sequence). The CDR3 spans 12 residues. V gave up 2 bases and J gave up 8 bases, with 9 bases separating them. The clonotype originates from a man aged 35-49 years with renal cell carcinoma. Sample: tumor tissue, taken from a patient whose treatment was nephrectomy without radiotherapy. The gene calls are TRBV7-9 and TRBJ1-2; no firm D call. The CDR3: CASSLQEWGYTF. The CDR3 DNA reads TGTGCCAGCAGCTTACAGGAGTGGGGCTACACCTTC.